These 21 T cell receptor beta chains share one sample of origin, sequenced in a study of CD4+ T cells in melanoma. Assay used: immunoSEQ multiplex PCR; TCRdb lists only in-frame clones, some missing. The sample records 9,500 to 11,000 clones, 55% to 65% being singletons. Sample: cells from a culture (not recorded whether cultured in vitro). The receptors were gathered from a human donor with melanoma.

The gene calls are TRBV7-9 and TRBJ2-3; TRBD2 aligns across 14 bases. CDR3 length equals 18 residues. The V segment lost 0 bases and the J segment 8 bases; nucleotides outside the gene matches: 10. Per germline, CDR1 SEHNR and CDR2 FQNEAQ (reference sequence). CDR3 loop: CASSLARSGTSGGFTQYF. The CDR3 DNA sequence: TGTGCCAGCAGCTTAGCCCGTTCCGGGACTAGCGGGGGCTTTACGCAGTATTTT.

The CDR3 is CASSRGYSNQPQHF. The CDR3 DNA reads as TGTGCCAGCTCTAGAGGTTATAGCAATCAGCCCCAGCATTTT. This chain uses TRBV27 with TRBJ1-5; D is unresolved. V dropped 8 bases and J dropped 0 bases, with 11 bases sitting between them. The germline V gene encodes CDR1 MNHEY and CDR2 SMNVEV (reference sequence). CDR3 size: 14 residues.

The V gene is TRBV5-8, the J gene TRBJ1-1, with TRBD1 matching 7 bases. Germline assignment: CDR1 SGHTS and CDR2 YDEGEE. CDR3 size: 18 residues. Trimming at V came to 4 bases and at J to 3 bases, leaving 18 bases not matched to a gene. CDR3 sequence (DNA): TGTGCCAGCAGCGGAAGGGACAGCTACTTTCGGGTGGACACTGAAGCTTTCTTT. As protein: CASSGRDSYFRVDTEAFF.

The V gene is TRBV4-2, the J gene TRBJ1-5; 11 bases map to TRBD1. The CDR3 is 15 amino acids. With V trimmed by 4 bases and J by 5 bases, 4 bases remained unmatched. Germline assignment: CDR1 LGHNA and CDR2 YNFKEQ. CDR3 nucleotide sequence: TGTGCCAGCAGCCGGGACAGGGGGTCGGATCAGCCCCAGCATTTT. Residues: CASSRDRGSDQPQHF.

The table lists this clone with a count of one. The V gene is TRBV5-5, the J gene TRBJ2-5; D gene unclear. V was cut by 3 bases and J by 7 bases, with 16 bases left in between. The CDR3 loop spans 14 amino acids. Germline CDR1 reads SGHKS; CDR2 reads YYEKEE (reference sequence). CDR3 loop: CASSSPVEGLTQYF. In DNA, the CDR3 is TGTGCCAGCAGCTCGCCCGTAGAAGGGTTGACCCAGTACTTC.

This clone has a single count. This CDR3 reads CASSLRDRVGTEAFF. For the CDR3, the DNA is TGTGCCAGCAGCCTCCGGGACAGGGTTGGGACTGAAGCTTTCTTT. V and J are TRBV6-1 and TRBJ1-1, with 9 bases aligning to TRBD1. Germline CDR1 reads MNHNS; CDR2 reads SASEGT. The length of the CDR3 is 15 residues. The trim removed 6 bases at V and 5 bases at J, leaving 10 bases unmatched.

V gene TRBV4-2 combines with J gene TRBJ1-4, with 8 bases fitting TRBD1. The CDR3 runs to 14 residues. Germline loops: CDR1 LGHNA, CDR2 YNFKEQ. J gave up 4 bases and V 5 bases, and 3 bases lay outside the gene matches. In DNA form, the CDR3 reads TGTGCCAGCAGCTTGGGACAGGATAATGAAAAACTGTTTTTT. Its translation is CASSLGQDNEKLFF.

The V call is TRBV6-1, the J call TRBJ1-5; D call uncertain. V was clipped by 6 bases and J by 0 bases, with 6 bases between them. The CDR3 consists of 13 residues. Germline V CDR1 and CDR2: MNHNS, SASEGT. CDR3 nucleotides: TGTGCCAGCAGGAGCTATAGCAATCAGCCCCAGCATTTT. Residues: CASRSYSNQPQHF.

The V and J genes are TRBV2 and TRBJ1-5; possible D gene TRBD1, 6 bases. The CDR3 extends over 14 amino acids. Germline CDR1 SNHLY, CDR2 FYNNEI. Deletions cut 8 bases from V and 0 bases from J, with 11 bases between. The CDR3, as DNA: TGTGCCAGCTCGGGGGCTAATAGCAATCAGCCCCAGCATTTT. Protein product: CASSGANSNQPQHF.

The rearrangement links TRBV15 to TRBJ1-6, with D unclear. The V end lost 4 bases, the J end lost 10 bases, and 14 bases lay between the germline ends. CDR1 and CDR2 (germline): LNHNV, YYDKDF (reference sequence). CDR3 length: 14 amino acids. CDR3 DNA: TGTGCCACCAGCAAGGACCCCGAAGGGTCACCCCTCCACTTT. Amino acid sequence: CATSKDPEGSPLHF.

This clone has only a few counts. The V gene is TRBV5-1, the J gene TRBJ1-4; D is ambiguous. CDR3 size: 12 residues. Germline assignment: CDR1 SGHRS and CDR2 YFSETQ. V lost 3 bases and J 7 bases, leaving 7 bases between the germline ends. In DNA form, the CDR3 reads TGCGCCAGCAGCTACCCTGGTGAAAAACTGTTTTTT. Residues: CASSYPGEKLFF.

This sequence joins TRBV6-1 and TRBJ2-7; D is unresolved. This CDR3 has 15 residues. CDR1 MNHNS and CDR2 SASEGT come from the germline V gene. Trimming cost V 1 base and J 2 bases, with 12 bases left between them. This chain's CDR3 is CASSEVYGSAYEQYF. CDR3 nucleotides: TGTGCCAGCAGTGAAGTGTATGGATCGGCCTACGAGCAGTACTTC.

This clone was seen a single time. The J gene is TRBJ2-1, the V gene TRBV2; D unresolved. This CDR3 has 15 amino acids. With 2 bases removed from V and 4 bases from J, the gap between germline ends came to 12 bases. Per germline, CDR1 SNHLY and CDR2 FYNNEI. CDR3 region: CASSEQPNSYNEQFF. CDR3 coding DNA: TGTGCCAGCAGTGAACAGCCCAATTCATACAATGAGCAGTTCTTC.

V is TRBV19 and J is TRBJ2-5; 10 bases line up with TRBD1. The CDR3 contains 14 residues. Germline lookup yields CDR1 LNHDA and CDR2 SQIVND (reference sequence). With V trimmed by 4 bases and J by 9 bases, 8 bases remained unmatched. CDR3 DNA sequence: TGTGCCAGTAGTAAGACAGGGGGCGGATCGGCCCAGTACTTC. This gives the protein CASSKTGGGSAQYF. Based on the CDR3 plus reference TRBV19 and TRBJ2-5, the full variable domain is DGGITQSPKYLFRKEGQNVTLSCEQNLNHDAMYWYRQDPGQGLRLIYYSQIVNDFQKGDIAEGYSVSREKKESFPLTVTSAQKNPTAFYLCASSKTGGGSAQYFGPGTRLLVL.

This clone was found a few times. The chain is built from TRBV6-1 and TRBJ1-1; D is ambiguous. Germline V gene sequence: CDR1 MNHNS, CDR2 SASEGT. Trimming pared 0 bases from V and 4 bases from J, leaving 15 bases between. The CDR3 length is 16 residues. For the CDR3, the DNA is TGTGCCAGCAGTGAAGCGTGGACTGCCTACGGCACTGAAGCTTTCTTT. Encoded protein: CASSEAWTAYGTEAFF.

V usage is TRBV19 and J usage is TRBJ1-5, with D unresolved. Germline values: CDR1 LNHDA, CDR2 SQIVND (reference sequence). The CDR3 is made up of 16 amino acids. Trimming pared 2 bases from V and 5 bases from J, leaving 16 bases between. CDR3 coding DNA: TGTGCCAGTAGTATAAGACAATGGGGATTTGATCAGCCCCAGCATTTT. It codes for CASSIRQWGFDQPQHF.

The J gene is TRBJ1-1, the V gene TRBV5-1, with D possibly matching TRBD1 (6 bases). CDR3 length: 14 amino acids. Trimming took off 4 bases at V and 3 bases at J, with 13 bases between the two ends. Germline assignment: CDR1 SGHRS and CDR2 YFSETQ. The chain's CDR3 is CASSVRGGDTEAFF. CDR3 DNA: TGCGCCAGCAGCGTCAGGGGAGGGGACACTGAAGCTTTCTTT.

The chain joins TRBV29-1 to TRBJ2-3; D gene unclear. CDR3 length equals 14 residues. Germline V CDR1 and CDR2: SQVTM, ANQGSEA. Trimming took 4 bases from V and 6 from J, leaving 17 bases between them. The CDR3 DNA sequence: TGCAGCGTTGTCAGTCGGAGCCTCGGGGATACGCAGTATTTT. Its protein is CSVVSRSLGDTQYF.

The CDR3 is CASSVSVSGNTIYF. DNA for the CDR3: TGTGCCAGCAGCGTATCCGTCTCTGGAAACACCATATATTTT. The V and J genes are TRBV9 and TRBJ1-3; D remains unclear. This CDR3 spans 14 amino acids. V was shortened by 1 base and J by 0 bases, with 5 bases between the two germline ends. Per the germline V gene, CDR1 is SGDLS and CDR2 is YYNGEE. Full variable domain (missing parts from reference TRBV9 and TRBJ1-3): DSGVTQTPKHLITATGQRVTLRCSPRSGDLSVYWYQQSLDQGLQFLIQYYNGEERAKGNILERFSAQQFPDLHSELNLSSLELGDSALYFCASSVSVSGNTIYFGEGSWLTVV.

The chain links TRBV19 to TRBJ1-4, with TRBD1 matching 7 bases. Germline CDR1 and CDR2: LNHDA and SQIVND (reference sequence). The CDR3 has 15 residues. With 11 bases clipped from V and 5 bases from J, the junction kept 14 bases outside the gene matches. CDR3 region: CARRQGHGANEKLFF. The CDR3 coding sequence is TGTGCCCGCAGACAGGGCCATGGGGCAAATGAAAAACTGTTTTTT.

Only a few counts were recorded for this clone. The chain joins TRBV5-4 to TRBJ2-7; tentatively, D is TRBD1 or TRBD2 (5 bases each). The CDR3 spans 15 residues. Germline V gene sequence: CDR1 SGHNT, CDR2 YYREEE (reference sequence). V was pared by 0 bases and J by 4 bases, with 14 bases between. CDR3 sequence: CASSLDVGESYEQYF. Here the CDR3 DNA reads TGTGCCAGCAGCTTGGACGTGGGGGAGTCTTACGAGCAGTACTTC.